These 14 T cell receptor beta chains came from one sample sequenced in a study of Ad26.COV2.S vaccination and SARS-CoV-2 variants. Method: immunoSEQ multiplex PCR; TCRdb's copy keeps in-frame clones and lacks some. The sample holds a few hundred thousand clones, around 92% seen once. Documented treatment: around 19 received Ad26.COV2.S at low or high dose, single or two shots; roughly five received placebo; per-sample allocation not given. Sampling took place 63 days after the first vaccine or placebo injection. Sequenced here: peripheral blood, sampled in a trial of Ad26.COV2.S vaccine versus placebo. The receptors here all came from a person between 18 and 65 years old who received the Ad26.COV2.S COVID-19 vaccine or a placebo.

The CDR3 DNA is TGTGCCAGCAGCGTATCCGGGACAGGGGCAGAGACCCAGTACTTC. Translation: CASSVSGTGAETQYF. The rearrangement joins TRBV9 to TRBJ2-5; 10 nucleotides align to TRBD1. CDR3 length equals 15 residues. The ends lost 1 base at V and 4 bases at J; junction bases unmatched: 4. CDR1 is SGDLS and CDR2 is YYNGEE in the germline V gene.

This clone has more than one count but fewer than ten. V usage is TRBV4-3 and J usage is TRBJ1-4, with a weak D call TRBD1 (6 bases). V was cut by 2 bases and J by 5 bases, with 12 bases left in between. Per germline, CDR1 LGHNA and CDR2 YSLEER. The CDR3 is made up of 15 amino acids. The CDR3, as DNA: TGCGCCAGCAGCCAACGGGGCAGGGGAAATGAAAAACTGTTTTTT. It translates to CASSQRGRGNEKLFF.

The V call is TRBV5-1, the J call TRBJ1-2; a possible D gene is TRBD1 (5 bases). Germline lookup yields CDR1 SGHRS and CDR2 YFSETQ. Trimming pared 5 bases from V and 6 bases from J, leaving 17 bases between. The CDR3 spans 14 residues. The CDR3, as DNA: TGCGCCAGCAGAATAAACCCGGGGCTTGATGGCTACACCTTC. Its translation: CASRINPGLDGYTF.

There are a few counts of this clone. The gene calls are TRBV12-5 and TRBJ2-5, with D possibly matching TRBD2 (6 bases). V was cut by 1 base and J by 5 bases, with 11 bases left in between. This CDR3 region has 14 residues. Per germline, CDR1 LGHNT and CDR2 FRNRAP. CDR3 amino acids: CASGLGGAGETQYF. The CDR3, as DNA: TGTGCTAGTGGTTTGGGCGGGGCTGGGGAGACCCAGTACTTC. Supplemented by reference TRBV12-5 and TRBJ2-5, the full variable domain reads DARVTQTPRHKVTEMGQEVTMRCQPILGHNTVFWYRQTMMQGLELLAYFRNRAPLDDSGMPKDRFSAEMPDATLATLKIQPSEPRDSAVYFCASGLGGAGETQYFGPGTRLLVL.

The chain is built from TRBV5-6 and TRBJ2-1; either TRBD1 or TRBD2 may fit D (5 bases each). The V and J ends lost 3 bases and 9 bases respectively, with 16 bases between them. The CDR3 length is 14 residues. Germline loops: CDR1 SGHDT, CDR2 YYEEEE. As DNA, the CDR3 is TGTGCCAGCAGCTCCCGTACGGGACGGGGTGAGCAGTTCTTC. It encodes CASSSRTGRGEQFF.

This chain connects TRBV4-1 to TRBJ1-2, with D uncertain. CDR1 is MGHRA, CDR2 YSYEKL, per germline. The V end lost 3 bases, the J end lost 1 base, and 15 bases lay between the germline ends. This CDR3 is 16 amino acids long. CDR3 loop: CASSHKKRDYNYGYTF. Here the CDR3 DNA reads TGCGCCAGCAGCCACAAGAAGCGGGATTATAACTATGGCTACACCTTC.

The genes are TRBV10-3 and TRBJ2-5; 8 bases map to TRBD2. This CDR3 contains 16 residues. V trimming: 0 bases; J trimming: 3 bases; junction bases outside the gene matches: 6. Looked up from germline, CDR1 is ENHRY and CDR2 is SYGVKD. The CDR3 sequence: CAISESGSGVEETQYF. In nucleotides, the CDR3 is TGTGCCATCAGTGAGTCGGGTAGCGGGGTGGAAGAGACCCAGTACTTC.

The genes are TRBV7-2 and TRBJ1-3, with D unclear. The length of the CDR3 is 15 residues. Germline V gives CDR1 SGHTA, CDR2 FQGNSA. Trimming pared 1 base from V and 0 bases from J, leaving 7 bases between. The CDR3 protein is CASSLGLISGNTIYF. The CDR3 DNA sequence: TGTGCCAGCAGCTTAGGACTGATCTCTGGAAACACCATATATTTT.

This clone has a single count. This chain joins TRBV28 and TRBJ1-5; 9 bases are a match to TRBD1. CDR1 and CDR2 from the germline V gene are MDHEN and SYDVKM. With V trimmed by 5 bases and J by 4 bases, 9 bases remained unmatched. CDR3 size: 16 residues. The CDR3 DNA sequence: TGTGCCAGCAGTCAGGGGGGACAGGGTTTTAATCAGCCCCAGCATTTT. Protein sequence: CASSQGGQGFNQPQHF.

The CDR3 spells CASTRDRVGPNTEAFF. CDR3 bases: TGTGCCAGTACGAGGGACAGGGTGGGCCCTAACACTGAAGCTTTCTTT. The gene calls are TRBV19 and TRBJ1-1; 9 positions match TRBD1. The CDR3 totals 16 residues. Germline V gives CDR1 LNHDA, CDR2 SQIVND (reference sequence). V shed 7 bases and J 2 bases; nucleotides not matched to a gene: 11.

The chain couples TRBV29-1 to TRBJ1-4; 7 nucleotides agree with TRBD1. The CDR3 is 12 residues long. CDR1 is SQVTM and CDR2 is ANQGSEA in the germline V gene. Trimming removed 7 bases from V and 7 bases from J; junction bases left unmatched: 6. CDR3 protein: CSGTTGSEKLFF. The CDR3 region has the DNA TGCAGCGGGACGACAGGGAGTGAAAAACTGTTTTTT.

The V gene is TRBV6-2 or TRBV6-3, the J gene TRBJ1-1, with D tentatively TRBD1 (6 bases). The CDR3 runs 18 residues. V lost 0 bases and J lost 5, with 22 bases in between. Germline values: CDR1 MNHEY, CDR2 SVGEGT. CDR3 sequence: CASSYSIRQPSRGTEAFF. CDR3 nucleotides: TGTGCCAGCAGTTACTCGATAAGGCAGCCATCCAGGGGAACTGAAGCTTTCTTT.

CDR3 protein: CASSYSARNSPLHF. The DNA of the CDR3 is TGTGCCAGCAGTTACTCGGCACGTAATTCACCCCTCCACTTT. The V and J genes are TRBV6-5 and TRBJ1-6; D uncertain. The ends were cut back, 0 bases at V and 6 bases at J, with 6 bases in the middle. The CDR3 sequence is 14 residues long. Germline CDR1 reads MNHEY; CDR2 reads SVGAGI.

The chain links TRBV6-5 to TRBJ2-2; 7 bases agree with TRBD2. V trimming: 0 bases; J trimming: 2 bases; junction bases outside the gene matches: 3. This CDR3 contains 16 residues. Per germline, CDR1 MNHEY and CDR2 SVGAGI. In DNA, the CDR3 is TGTGCCAGCAGTTACTCTGGGGGGGACAACACCGGGGAGCTGTTTTTT. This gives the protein CASSYSGGDNTGELFF.